Listed below are T cell receptor beta chains from one sample, sequenced in a study of T cell changes during pregnancy in multiple sclerosis. Measured with immunoSEQ multiplex PCR; TCRdb has only the in-frame clones, and not every one. The sample contains around 21,000 clones, about 85% of which appear only once. Sequences were derived from CD8+ T cells from peripheral blood mononuclear cells, sampled in the third trimester of pregnancy. The receptors were sampled from a female donor in good health, enrolled as a control in a pregnancy study. Each CDR3 is given with its conserved first and last residue. The D gene is left open where the match is weak. The size field is filled for only some rows; it gives once, few, many or a size class.

V,D,J,size,DNA,CDR3
TRBV4-3,TRBD2,TRBJ2-1,.,TGCGCCAGCAGCCAAGATAAGGGCGGGAGTACCTTCCACTCCTACAATGAGCAGTTCTTC,CASSQDKGGSTFHSYNEQFF
TRBV28,TRBD2,TRBJ2-1,once,TGTGCCAGCAGTCCGCAACCATCCCGGCTAGCGGGAGCAAACTGGGATGAGCAGTTCTTC,CASSPQPSRLAGANWDEQFF
TRBV9,.,TRBJ2-7,.,TGTGCCAGCAGCGCGGGATACGAGCAGTACTTC,CASSAGYEQYF
TRBV6-5,.,TRBJ1-5,.,TGTGCCAGCAGGCCTAGCGACAGTAGCAATCAGCCCCAGCATTTT,CASRPSDSSNQPQHF
TRBV7-3,.,TRBJ1-1,.,TGTGCCAGCAGCCGAGGGGGGAACACTGAAGCTTTCTTT,CASSRGGNTEAFF
TRBV27,.,TRBJ1-5,once,TGTGCCAGCAGTTTTAGGGGATTAAATCAGCCCCAGCATTTT,CASSFRGLNQPQHF
TRBV21-1,.,TRBJ2-7,.,TGTGCCAGCGCCCAGGGACAGGGGGCTCAATACGAGCAGTACTTC,CASAQGQGAQYEQYF
TRBV6-5,.,TRBJ2-1,.,TGTGCCAGCAGTGGAATCTTGTTCGGAGCGGATGAGCAGTTCTTC,CASSGILFGADEQFF
TRBV4-3,TRBD2,TRBJ2-1,.,TGCGCCAGCAGCCAAGGAGGGAGGGCCGATGAGCAGTTCTTC,CASSQGGRADEQFF
TRBV7-9,TRBD1,TRBJ2-2,.,TGTGCCAGCAGCTTAGTGACAGGGGGCTACACCGGGGAGCTGTTTTTT,CASSLVTGGYTGELFF
TRBV27,.,TRBJ2-3,.,TGTGCCAGCAGCCTACTTCCCACAGATACGCAGTATTTT,CASSLLPTDTQYF
TRBV7-8,.,TRBJ2-2,.,TGTGCCAGCAGCAAAGGAAGACTAGGCCCCCCGTCGGGGGAGCTGTTTTTT,CASSKGRLGPPSGELFF
TRBV4-2,.,TRBJ2-6,.,TGTGCCAGCAGCCTCCACCAAGCGCACTCGAGAGGGGCCAACGTCCTGACTTTC,CASSLHQAHSRGANVLTF
TRBV9,TRBD2,TRBJ2-3,.,TGTGCCAGCAGCCTAGAGCGGGCTAGCGGGGGGGCCGTGACAGATACGCAGTATTTT,CASSLERASGGAVTDTQYF
TRBV6-1,TRBD1,TRBJ1-1,.,TGTGCCAGCAGTGAAGGGGACAGGGTAACTTTCTTT,CASSEGDRVTFF
TRBV7-9,.,TRBJ2-5,once,TGTGCCAGCAGCTTAGCCCACTTCCCCCTGTGGGCCAGGGGCTACCAGTACTTC,CASSLAHFPLWARGYQYF
TRBV7-9,.,TRBJ1-1,.,TGTGCCAGCAGCGTCCATCCCACTGAAGCTTTCTTT,CASSVHPTEAFF
TRBV14,TRBD2,TRBJ2-3,.,TGTGCCAGCAGCCAGCAACTAGCGGGTCATGATACGCAGTATTTT,CASSQQLAGHDTQYF
TRBV11-2,TRBD2,TRBJ2-7,.,TGTGCCAGCAGCTGGGGGGGGAGACCCGAGCAGTACTTC,CASSWGGRPEQYF
TRBV28,.,TRBJ1-2,.,TGTGCCAGCAGCCAAGTCCCCGGGAGCTATGGCTACACCTTC,CASSQVPGSYGYTF
TRBV15,TRBD1,TRBJ2-5,.,TGTGCCACCAGCAGAGTGTTCGGACAGGGCCAAGAGACCCAGTACTTC,CATSRVFGQGQETQYF
TRBV13,TRBD2,TRBJ2-5,.,TGTGCCAGCAGCCCAGCGGGGGAGACCCAGTACTTC,CASSPAGETQYF
TRBV6-5,TRBD1,TRBJ1-2,.,TGTGCCAGCAGTTACTTTCAGGGGGCGGATGGCTACACCTTC,CASSYFQGADGYTF
TRBV27,.,TRBJ2-7,.,TGTGCCAGCAGTTTAAACTTCCCGACATCGTACGAGCAGTACTTC,CASSLNFPTSYEQYF
TRBV30,.,TRBJ2-1,.,TGTGCCTGGAGTGTAGGGTGGGCGGGGATCAATGAGCAGTTCTTC,CAWSVGWAGINEQFF
TRBV2,TRBD2,TRBJ2-5,.,TGTGCCAGCAGTGTGCGGGAGGGCGGCTGGGCAGAGACCCAGTACTTC,CASSVREGGWAETQYF
TRBV11-2,TRBD1,TRBJ2-7,.,TGTGCCAGCAGCAATGGACAGGGAGGCTATTCCTCCTACGAGCAGTACTTC,CASSNGQGGYSSYEQYF
TRBV15,TRBD2,TRBJ2-1,once,TGTGCCACCAGCAGAGCACGGCTAGCGGCCAATGAGCAGTTCTTC,CATSRARLAANEQFF
TRBV28,TRBD2,TRBJ2-3,.,TGTGCCAGCAGTGGACTAGCGGGAGCTCCTCTCCCAGATACGCAGTATTTT,CASSGLAGAPLPDTQYF
TRBV9,TRBD2,TRBJ2-3,.,TGTGCCAGCAGCGTAGAAGGACTAGCGGGGGGTTCGACAGATACGCAGTATTTT,CASSVEGLAGGSTDTQYF
TRBV6-1,TRBD2,TRBJ2-1,.,TGTGCCAGCAGTGAACTAGCGGGAGGGGTCAATGAGCAGTTCTTC,CASSELAGGVNEQFF
TRBV7-9,.,TRBJ2-1,.,TGTGCCAGCAGCCCCGGCCGAATAGCGGTCGATGAGCAGTTCTTC,CASSPGRIAVDEQFF
TRBV10-1,TRBD1,TRBJ2-3,.,TGCGCCAGCAGTGAAGGGACAGAAGGTACAGATACGCAGTATTTT,CASSEGTEGTDTQYF
TRBV12-5,.,TRBJ1-1,.,TGTGCTAGTGGTTTGACGGGAATAGGTACTGAAGCTTTCTTT,CASGLTGIGTEAFF
TRBV5-1,.,TRBJ1-1,.,TGCGCCAGCAGCTTGGCCCCACAGGGAAGGGTGGGGTTTGCTGAAGCTTTCTTT,CASSLAPQGRVGFAEAFF
TRBV18,TRBD1,TRBJ2-5,.,TGTGCCAGCTCACCACCAGGGGGCCCCCAAGAGACCCAGTACTTC,CASSPPGGPQETQYF
TRBV7-8,TRBD1,TRBJ1-4,.,TGTGCCAGCAGCTTCGGACAGGACCCATACCTAACTAATGAAAAACTGTTTTTT,CASSFGQDPYLTNEKLFF
TRBV27,.,TRBJ2-1,.,TGTGCCAGCAGTTTAGACAGGAACTACAATGAGCAGTTCTTC,CASSLDRNYNEQFF
TRBV27,.,TRBJ2-1,.,TGTGCCAGCAGTCCGGACTCGTACAATGAGCAGTTCTTC,CASSPDSYNEQFF
TRBV2,.,TRBJ1-2,.,TGTGCCAGCAGTGAATTGAGTGGGCGAAGTGGCTACACCTTC,CASSELSGRSGYTF
TRBV4-3,TRBD1,TRBJ2-2,.,TGCGCCAGCTCTACCGGGACAGATTTAAACACCGGGGAGCTGTTTTTT,CASSTGTDLNTGELFF
TRBV15,.,TRBJ2-7,.,TGTGCCACCAGCAGAGAGGTGGGCACCTACGAGCAGTACTTC,CATSREVGTYEQYF